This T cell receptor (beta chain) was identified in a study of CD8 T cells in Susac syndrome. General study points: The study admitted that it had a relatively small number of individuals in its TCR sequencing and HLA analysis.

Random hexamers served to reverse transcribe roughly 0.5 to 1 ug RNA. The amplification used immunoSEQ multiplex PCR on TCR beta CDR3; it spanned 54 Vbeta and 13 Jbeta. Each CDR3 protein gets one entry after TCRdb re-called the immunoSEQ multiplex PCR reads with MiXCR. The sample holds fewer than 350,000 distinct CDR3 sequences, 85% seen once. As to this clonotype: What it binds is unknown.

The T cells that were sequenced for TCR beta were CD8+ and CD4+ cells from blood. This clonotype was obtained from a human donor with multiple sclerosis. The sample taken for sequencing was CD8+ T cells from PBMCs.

The CDR3 coding sequence is TGCGCCAGCAGCCAGGCAACGGGGCAAGAGACCCAGTACTTC. Its translation is CASSQATGQETQYF. This chain uses TRBV4-3 with TRBJ2-5; a possible D gene is TRBD2 (5 bases). V was trimmed by 3 bases and J by 2 bases, leaving 10 bases between them. Germline CDR1 is LGHNA and CDR2 is YSLEER. The CDR3 is made up of 14 amino acids.